One sample yielded the 4 T cell receptor beta chains listed below, sequenced in a study of cytomegalovirus exposure and HLA in healthy donors. PCR amplification relied on 60 Vbeta primers (plus 13 Jbeta primers). This table comes from immunoSEQ multiplex PCR, and its TCRdb copy is limited to in-frame clones, with some not included. The data contain around 190,000 clones, roughly a tenth of them singletons. The sequencing sample was made of PBMCs. Receptors were obtained from a woman aged 25 to 39 in good health and CMV-seropositive.

The V gene is TRBV5-6, the J gene TRBJ1-4; the match to TRBD1 covers 9 bases. The J segment lost 8 bases and the V segment lost 2 bases, leaving 10 bases of the junction unmatched. This CDR3 spans 16 amino acids. Germline CDR1 is SGHDT and CDR2 is YYEEEE. CDR3 residues: CASSFRDRVYAEKLFF. DNA for the CDR3: TGTGCCAGCAGCTTCCGGGACAGGGTTTATGCGGAAAAACTGTTTTTT.

This clone turned up a few times. This chain joins TRBV25-1 and TRBJ1-1, with a possible D match to TRBD1 (6 bases). CDR1 is MGHDK, CDR2 SYGVNS, per germline. This CDR3 is 17 amino acids long. Between the trimmed V and J ends, which lost 4 bases and 4 bases, there was a span of 22 bases. CDR3: CASSGSLGGARFTEAFF. In DNA, the CDR3 is TGTGCCAGCAGTGGTTCCCTGGGGGGGGCGCGTTTCACTGAAGCTTTCTTT.

This chain joins TRBV2 and TRBJ1-1; the D gene is possibly TRBD1 (6 bases). Trimming left V 2 bases short and J 4 bases short, with 11 bases between. Germline CDR1 is SNHLY and CDR2 is FYNNEI. This CDR3 comprises 14 residues. The CDR3 protein is CASSEQGMVTEAFF. The CDR3 DNA follows: TGTGCCAGCAGTGAACAGGGGATGGTCACTGAAGCTTTCTTT.

This clone turned up a few times. V usage is TRBV5-1 and J usage is TRBJ1-1; no clear D. The V end was cut by 3 bases, the J end by 1 base, with 10 bases between. Germline CDR1 SGHRS, CDR2 YFSETQ. This CDR3 comprises 14 residues. The CDR3 DNA reads as TGCGCCAGCAGCTGGTATAGCAGGAACACTGAAGCTTTCTTT. This translates into CASSWYSRNTEAFF. The variable domain in full, completed from reference TRBV5-1 and TRBJ1-1, reads KAGVTQTPRYLIKTRGQQVTLSCSPISGHRSVSWYQQTPGQGLQFLFEYFSETQRNKGNFPGRFSGRQFSNSRSEMNVSTLELGDSALYLCASSWYSRNTEAFFGQGTRLTVV.